This T cell receptor beta chain appears in the sequencing data of a study of persistence of HIV-infected CD4 T cells. Germline CDR1 reads MNHEY; CDR2 reads SVGAGI. The V end was cut by 5 bases, the J end by 6 bases, with 7 bases between. The CDR3 runs to 11 residues. Broader study findings: Degenerate expanded CDR3beta sequences were enriched among CMV- and Gag-responding cells. CMV- and Gag-responding cells had lower TCRbeta richness than CD3/CD28-responding cells.

In the case of this clone: Its antigen is unknown.

Sequencing used immunoSEQ version 4 in survey mode. Generated by immunoSEQ multiplex PCR, the TCRdb table keeps only in-frame clones and is missing some. The sample records roughly 43,000 clones, about 89% being singletons. Cells were stimulated nonspecifically with anti-CD3/anti-CD28 magnetic beads. CD4+ T cells upregulating both CD40 ligand and CD69 were sorted as responding cells. The sequenced sample was CD4+ T cells sorted from PBMCs after roughly 18-hour stimulation, obtained from a patient who received antiretroviral therapy. The V call is TRBV6-5, the J call TRBJ1-1; D gene uncertain. This receptor was identified in an adult man with HIV who was CMV-seropositive. CDR3 sequence reads: CASSLYAEAFF. DNA for the CDR3: TGTGCCAGCAGTCTTTATGCTGAAGCTTTCTTT.